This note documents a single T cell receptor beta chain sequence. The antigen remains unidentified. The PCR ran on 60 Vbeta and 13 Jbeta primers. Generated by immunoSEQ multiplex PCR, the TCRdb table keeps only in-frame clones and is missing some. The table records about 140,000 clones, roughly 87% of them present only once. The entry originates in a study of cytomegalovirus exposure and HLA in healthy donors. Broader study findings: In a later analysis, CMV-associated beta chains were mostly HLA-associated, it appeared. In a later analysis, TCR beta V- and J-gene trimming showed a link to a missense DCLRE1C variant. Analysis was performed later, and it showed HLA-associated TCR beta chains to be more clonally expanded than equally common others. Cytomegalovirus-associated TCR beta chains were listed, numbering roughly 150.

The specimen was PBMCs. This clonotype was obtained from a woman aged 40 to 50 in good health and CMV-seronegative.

As DNA, the CDR3 is TGCGCCAGCAGCCTCGACAGGACCAACACTGAAGCTTTCTTT. Encoded protein: CASSLDRTNTEAFF. The chain joins TRBV5-1 to TRBJ1-1, with D possibly being TRBD1 (6 bases). Germline CDR1 and CDR2: SGHRS and YFSETQ. V lost 4 bases and J lost 2, with 12 bases in between. The CDR3 is made up of 14 amino acids.